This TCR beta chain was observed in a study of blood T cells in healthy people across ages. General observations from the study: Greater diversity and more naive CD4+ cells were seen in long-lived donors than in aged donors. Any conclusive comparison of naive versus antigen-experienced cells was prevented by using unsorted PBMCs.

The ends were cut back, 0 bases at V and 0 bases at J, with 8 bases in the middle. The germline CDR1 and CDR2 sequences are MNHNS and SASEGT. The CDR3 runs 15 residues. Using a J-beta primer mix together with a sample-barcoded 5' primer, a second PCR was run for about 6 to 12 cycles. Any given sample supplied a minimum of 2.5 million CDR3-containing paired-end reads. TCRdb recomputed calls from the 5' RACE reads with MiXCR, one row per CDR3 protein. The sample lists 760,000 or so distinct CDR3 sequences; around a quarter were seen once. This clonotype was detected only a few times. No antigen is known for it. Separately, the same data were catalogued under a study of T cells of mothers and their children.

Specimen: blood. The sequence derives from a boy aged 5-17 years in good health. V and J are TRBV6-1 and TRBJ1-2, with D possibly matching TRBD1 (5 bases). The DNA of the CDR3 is TGTGCCAGCAGTGAAGCGTCGGGGGCTAACTATGGCTACACCTTC. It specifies CASSEASGANYGYTF.